The text below deals with one TCR beta chain. Its matching antigen is unknown. V was pared by 6 bases and J by 3 bases, with 23 bases between. Germline CDR1 SGHAT, CDR2 FQNNGV. The CDR3 spans 18 residues. The method was immunoSEQ multiplex PCR; TCRdb's version includes in-frame clones alone and lacks a portion of them. The repertoire holds tens of thousands of clones, 95% seen once, with around 0.03% in the top ten. This entry belongs to a study of human thymus T cells. Corrective cardiac surgery supplied the resected thymus tissue. Study-wide points: Apparent bias marked the V and J gene usage of thymic and blood repertoires.

The sequenced sample consisted of thymus tissue. The J gene is TRBJ2-2, the V gene TRBV11-2, with a tentative D call TRBD2 (7 bases). The sequence was collected from a girl in the first two years of life with a congenital heart defect but otherwise immunologically healthy. DNA for the CDR3: TGTGCCAGCAGGCCCGAGGGGGGGCGGCGGAAGGACACCGGGGAGCTGTTTTTT. Protein: CASRPEGGRRKDTGELFF.